A selection of T cell receptor beta chains follows, all from one sample in a study of PD-L1 blockade in urothelial cancer. Libraries were prepared by immunoSEQ multiplex PCR; TCRdb keeps only in-frame clonotypes and omits some of them. Of about 63,000 clones in the sample, roughly 81% are singletons; the top ten hold more than 5%. Sequences were derived from PBMCs, sampled around atezolizumab (anti-PD-L1) treatment. The receptors stem from a man between 65 and 80 years old with urothelial cancer. Both conserved end residues are part of each CDR3.

V | CDR3
TRBV5-1 | CASSSTTGLETQYF
TRBV9 | CASSVEGQGGGYTF
TRBV5-6 | CASRQGAGSYNEQFF
TRBV5-1 | CASSLAGQVATNEKLFF
TRBV7-3 | CASSTSGGVQETQYF
TRBV28 | CASSLNGPASGRNEQYF
TRBV5-4 | CASSQTYNEQFF
TRBV6-1 | CASSGSINEKLFF
TRBV2 | CASDREMNTEAFF
TRBV10-3 | CAIRPSDGTDTQYF
TRBV27 | CASSLSRGEEQYF
TRBV6-5 | CASSRGLARTDTQYF
TRBV6-5 | CASSFQGWNTEAFF
TRBV7-9 | CASSFRGNTEAFF
TRBV27 | CASSLGQGGYEQYF
TRBV5-1 | CASSQLGATDTQYF
TRBV6-1 | CASSEGAGRAYEQYF